These T cell receptor beta chains were read from a single sample in a study of a mutant IDH1 vaccine in newly diagnosed glioma. Measured with immunoSEQ multiplex PCR; TCRdb has only the in-frame clones, and not every one. The table records approximately 67,000 clones, around four fifths of them present only once. This specimen consisted of peripheral blood mononuclear cells (PBMCs), obtained from a glioma patient treated with radiotherapy, temozolomide or both. Receptors were obtained from a woman between 18 and 29 years old with glioma. Some clones in this sample may be carry-over from other donors' samples. The CDR3 runs from the conserved cysteine through the conserved F or W. Fields, in order: CDR3 DNA, CDR3 protein, clone size, D gene, V gene, J gene, CDR3 length. The D gene is left open where the match is weak. Expanded clones are given a class, and other clones once, few, many or no size at all.

CDR3nt: TGTGCTAGTGGTTCAGGTCGTAACACCGGGGAGCTGTTTTTT
CDR3aa: CASGSGRNTGELFF
abundance: -
d_gene: -
v_gene: TRBV12-5
j_gene: TRBJ2-2
len: 14

CDR3nt: TGTGGGGCCCCACTAACATATGGCTACACCTTC
CDR3aa: CGAPLTYGYTF
abundance: -
d_gene: -
v_gene: TRBV6-1
j_gene: TRBJ1-2
len: 11

CDR3nt: TGTGCCACGGGGGGTAGCGGGACCCAAGAGACCCAGTACTTC
CDR3aa: CATGGSGTQETQYF
abundance: -
d_gene: TRBD2
v_gene: TRBV11-3
j_gene: TRBJ2-5
len: 14

CDR3nt: TGCGCCAGCAGCTTGGAGGTTAGCGGGAGTAGGGAGTTCTTC
CDR3aa: CASSLEVSGSREFF
abundance: -
d_gene: TRBD2
v_gene: TRBV5-1
j_gene: TRBJ2-1
len: 14

CDR3nt: TGTGCCAGTAGACAGACACCGAACGTTAATGAAAAACTGTTTTTT
CDR3aa: CASRQTPNVNEKLFF
abundance: -
d_gene: -
v_gene: TRBV19
j_gene: TRBJ1-4
len: 15

CDR3nt: TGTGCCAGCAGCCGGGGACAGGGGTATGAAAAACTGTTTTTT
CDR3aa: CASSRGQGYEKLFF
abundance: -
d_gene: TRBD1
v_gene: TRBV5-6
j_gene: TRBJ1-4
len: 14

CDR3nt: TGTGCCAGCAGTCCGGACGTTGGCTCCTACGAGCAGTACTTC
CDR3aa: CASSPDVGSYEQYF
abundance: once
d_gene: -
v_gene: TRBV6-4
j_gene: TRBJ2-7
len: 14

CDR3nt: TGTGCCAGCAGCCAAGGACAGTATGGCTACACCTTC
CDR3aa: CASSQGQYGYTF
abundance: -
d_gene: -
v_gene: TRBV7-8
j_gene: TRBJ1-2
len: 12

CDR3nt: TGCAGCGTTTCAGGCTCTGGAAACACCATATATTTT
CDR3aa: CSVSGSGNTIYF
abundance: -
d_gene: -
v_gene: TRBV29-1
j_gene: TRBJ1-3
len: 12

CDR3nt: TGCGCCAGCAGCCAATCCGGGACAGGGTCCACTGAAGCTTTCTTT
CDR3aa: CASSQSGTGSTEAFF
abundance: -
d_gene: TRBD1
v_gene: TRBV4-3
j_gene: TRBJ1-1
len: 15

CDR3nt: TGTGCCAGCAGCCCCGGGGGGGCCTCCTACAATGAGCAGTTCTTC
CDR3aa: CASSPGGASYNEQFF
abundance: -
d_gene: TRBD2
v_gene: TRBV6-6
j_gene: TRBJ2-1
len: 15

CDR3nt: TGCGCCAGCAGCCTACATAAAGGTGGTGAAGCTTTCTTT
CDR3aa: CASSLHKGGEAFF
abundance: -
d_gene: -
v_gene: TRBV5-1
j_gene: TRBJ1-1
len: 13

CDR3nt: TGTGCCAGTAATTTGGACAGGGGCGACTATGGCTACACCTTC
CDR3aa: CASNLDRGDYGYTF
abundance: -
d_gene: TRBD1
v_gene: TRBV19
j_gene: TRBJ1-2
len: 14

CDR3nt: TGTGCCAGCAGCTTAGGGGTGTTGCAGAACACTGAAGCTTTCTTT
CDR3aa: CASSLGVLQNTEAFF
abundance: -
d_gene: -
v_gene: TRBV7-9
j_gene: TRBJ1-1
len: 15

CDR3nt: TGTGCCAGCAGTGAAAAGGGGTATAACTATGGCTACACCTTC
CDR3aa: CASSEKGYNYGYTF
abundance: -
d_gene: -
v_gene: TRBV2
j_gene: TRBJ1-2
len: 14

CDR3nt: TGCAGCGTTCCCAGACTAGCGGATACGCAGTATTTT
CDR3aa: CSVPRLADTQYF
abundance: -
d_gene: TRBD2
v_gene: TRBV29-1
j_gene: TRBJ2-3
len: 12

CDR3nt: TGTGCCAGCAGCGGCGAAGGGGCCCAGTACTTC
CDR3aa: CASSGEGAQYF
abundance: -
d_gene: -
v_gene: TRBV5-6
j_gene: TRBJ2-5
len: 11

CDR3nt: TGTGCCAGCAGCCAATGGAGCGGTATGGCCTACGAGCAGTACTTC
CDR3aa: CASSQWSGMAYEQYF
abundance: -
d_gene: -
v_gene: TRBV5-6
j_gene: TRBJ2-7
len: 15

CDR3nt: TGTGCCAGCAGCTTGAGCCAGGCCCATGGGACCCAGTACTTC
CDR3aa: CASSLSQAHGTQYF
abundance: -
d_gene: -
v_gene: TRBV7-9
j_gene: TRBJ2-5
len: 14

CDR3nt: TGCGCCAGCAGCCAAGATCGGGGGCAGCAAGAGACCCAGTACTTC
CDR3aa: CASSQDRGQQETQYF
abundance: -
d_gene: -
v_gene: TRBV4-3
j_gene: TRBJ2-5
len: 15

CDR3nt: TGTGCCAGCAGCCCCGGTCCCGGGACAGGGGCCTACGAGCAGTACTTC
CDR3aa: CASSPGPGTGAYEQYF
abundance: -
d_gene: TRBD1
v_gene: TRBV5-4
j_gene: TRBJ2-7
len: 16

CDR3nt: TGTGCCAGCTTCCCAAGCAGGGGGCAGGAGCAGTACTTC
CDR3aa: CASFPSRGQEQYF
abundance: -
d_gene: TRBD1
v_gene: TRBV18
j_gene: TRBJ2-7
len: 13

CDR3nt: TGTGCCAGCAGCTTGGGCAGGTCTAATGAAAAACTGTTTTTT
CDR3aa: CASSLGRSNEKLFF
abundance: -
d_gene: -
v_gene: TRBV5-4
j_gene: TRBJ1-4
len: 14

CDR3nt: TGTGCCAGCAGTGATAGGGCAGTCTACTATGGCTACACCTTC
CDR3aa: CASSDRAVYYGYTF
abundance: -
d_gene: -
v_gene: TRBV2
j_gene: TRBJ1-2
len: 14

CDR3nt: TGTGCCAGCAGTGGGGCGGAGCTCAATGAGCAGTTCTTC
CDR3aa: CASSGAELNEQFF
abundance: -
d_gene: -
v_gene: TRBV25-1
j_gene: TRBJ2-1
len: 13

CDR3nt: TGTGCCAGTAGTATTGGGGGTATGCGCAGCTCCTACGAGCAGTACTTC
CDR3aa: CASSIGGMRSSYEQYF
abundance: -
d_gene: -
v_gene: TRBV19
j_gene: TRBJ2-7
len: 16